Each of the 14 T cell receptor beta chains below was sequenced from the same sample in a study of blood T cell repertoires in COVID-19. Sequenced by immunoSEQ multiplex PCR; TCRdb stores in-frame clones only, minus some. This table has 62,000 or so clones, 80% to 90% appearing once. The specimen was peripheral blood. Receptors originate from a man aged 45-65 years with acute or convalescent COVID-19.

This clone was detected once. The V and J genes are TRBV20-1 and TRBJ2-1; D call uncertain. In germline, CDR1 is DFQATT, CDR2 SNEGSKA (reference sequence). The CDR3 consists of 11 residues. Trimming pared 2 bases from V and 7 bases from J, leaving 6 bases between. CDR3 sequence: CSARSRNEQFF. The CDR3, as DNA: TGCAGTGCTAGATCCAGGAATGAGCAGTTCTTC.

This clone has just a few counts. The genes are TRBV19 and TRBJ1-1; TRBD1 agrees at 7 bases. CDR1 LNHDA and CDR2 SQIVND come from the germline V gene (reference sequence). The CDR3 is made up of 18 amino acids. The V and J ends lost 4 bases and 3 bases, in that order; junction bases with no gene match: 17. The CDR3 here is CASSRNEPDREADTEAFF. CDR3 coding DNA: TGTGCCAGTAGTAGGAACGAACCAGACAGGGAGGCGGACACTGAAGCTTTCTTT.

The chain is built from TRBV5-4 and TRBJ2-3, with D perhaps TRBD1 (6 bases). The CDR3 covers 14 residues. CDR1 SGHNT and CDR2 YYREEE come from the germline V gene (reference sequence). V gave up 0 bases and J gave up 6 bases, with 11 bases separating them. The CDR3 DNA reads TGTGCCAGCAGCTTGGCCAAAGGGGGTGATACGCAGTATTTT. Its protein is CASSLAKGGDTQYF.

The chain is built from TRBV4-1 and TRBJ2-3, with D possibly TRBD1 on 5 matching bases. Looked up from germline, CDR1 is MGHRA and CDR2 is YSYEKL. V was shortened by 0 bases and J by 4 bases, with 5 bases between the two germline ends. This CDR3 region has 13 residues. In nucleotides, the CDR3 is TGCGCCAGCAGCCAAGAGGGGCCAGATACGCAGTATTTT. Its translation: CASSQEGPDTQYF.

The chain carries TRBV5-5 and TRBJ2-6; D is perhaps TRBD1 (6 bases). Germline lookup yields CDR1 SGHKS and CDR2 YYEKEE (reference sequence). V lost 1 base, J lost 2 bases, and 10 bases lay in between. The CDR3 contains 16 residues. CDR3 DNA sequence: TGTGCCAGCAGCTTGCAAAAGGGGGCTGGGGCCAACGTCCTGACTTTC. It yields the protein CASSLQKGAGANVLTF.

The chain carries TRBV13 and TRBJ1-2, with a possible D match to TRBD1 (6 bases). This CDR3 region has 15 residues. Trimming shortened V by 5 bases and J by 8 bases, and 21 bases separated the two germline ends. Germline CDR1 PRHDT, CDR2 FYEKMQ (reference sequence). CDR3 in DNA: TGTGCCAGCAGCGGAAACAGGGTTGGATCGCGAGGCTACACCTTC. Amino acids: CASSGNRVGSRGYTF.

The CDR3 region has the DNA TGTGCCAGCAGCTTATTGGACAGGGGTTGGACTGAAGCTTTCTTT. Its protein is CASSLLDRGWTEAFF. V is TRBV5-6 and J is TRBJ1-1; 9 positions agree with TRBD1. The CDR3 is 15 amino acids. Per the germline V gene, CDR1 is SGHDT and CDR2 is YYEEEE. Unmatched junction bases numbered 7, after V lost 2 bases and J lost 5 bases.

CDR3 residues: CASIPPGAGEKLFF. DNA for the CDR3: TGTGCCAGCATTCCTCCAGGGGCGGGTGAAAAACTGTTTTTT. This chain joins TRBV6-6 and TRBJ1-4, with a possible D match to TRBD1 (6 bases). The V gene's germline CDR1 is MNHNY and CDR2 SVGAGI (reference sequence). The V end lost 7 bases, the J end lost 7 bases, and 16 bases lay between the germline ends. There are 14 residues in the CDR3.

This chain joins TRBV5-1 and TRBJ2-1; 8 nucleotides align to TRBD1. After removal of 0 bases from V and 7 bases from J, the junction contained 3 bases not matched to a gene. This CDR3 has 14 amino acids. CDR1 is SGHRS, CDR2 YFSETQ, per germline. CDR3 amino acids: CASSLGTGYNEQFF. The CDR3 region has the DNA TGCGCCAGCAGCTTGGGGACAGGGTATAATGAGCAGTTCTTC.

The J gene is TRBJ2-7, the V gene TRBV5-6, with D possibly being TRBD1 (5 bases). Looked up from germline, CDR1 is SGHDT and CDR2 is YYEEEE. V was shortened by 2 bases and J by 3 bases, with 12 bases between the two germline ends. The CDR3 totals 14 residues. CDR3 in amino acids: CASSFRTRVYEQYV. DNA of the CDR3: TGTGCCAGCAGCTTTCGGACACGGGTCTACGAGCAGTACGTC.

The J gene is TRBJ2-2, the V gene TRBV6-5; 8 nucleotides agree with TRBD1. V shed 6 bases, J shed 5 bases, and the junction held 2 bases outside the gene matches. There are 13 residues in the CDR3. Per the germline V gene, CDR1 is MNHEY and CDR2 is SVGAGI. The CDR3 DNA is TGTGCCAGCAGGAGGACAGGGACCGGGGAGCTGTTTTTT. Residues: CASRRTGTGELFF.

The V gene is TRBV11-2, the J gene TRBJ1-3, with TRBD1 matching 8 bases. CDR1 and CDR2 from the germline V gene are SGHAT and FQNNGV. This CDR3 is 18 amino acids long. With 0 bases clipped from V and 0 bases from J, the junction kept 7 bases outside the gene matches. Here the CDR3 reads CASSLDTDRGPSGNTIYF. The CDR3 coding sequence is TGTGCCAGCAGCTTAGACACCGACAGGGGCCCCTCTGGAAACACCATATATTTT.

The chain carries TRBV10-3 and TRBJ1-6, with a possible D match to TRBD1 (5 bases). V gave up 4 bases and J gave up 9 bases, with 16 bases separating them. The CDR3 is 15 amino acids. Per the germline V gene, CDR1 is ENHRY and CDR2 is SYGVKD. DNA of the CDR3: TGTGCCATCAGTGGACAGCATGGGGAAATTTCACCCCTCCACTTT. Translated: CAISGQHGEISPLHF.

Only one count was recorded for this clone. The chain couples TRBV12-5 to TRBJ2-3; 9 bases match TRBD2. The CDR3 covers 16 residues. The ends lost 3 bases at V and 2 bases at J; junction bases unmatched: 6. Germline V gene lookup returns CDR1 LGHNT and CDR2 FRNRAP. The CDR3 loop reads CASGLGLAGFTDTQYF. CDR3 DNA: TGTGCTAGTGGTTTAGGGCTAGCGGGGTTCACAGATACGCAGTATTTT. Complete variable domain (other parts from reference TRBV12-5 and TRBJ2-3): DARVTQTPRHKVTEMGQEVTMRCQPILGHNTVFWYRQTMMQGLELLAYFRNRAPLDDSGMPKDRFSAEMPDATLATLKIQPSEPRDSAVYFCASGLGLAGFTDTQYFGPGTRLTVL.